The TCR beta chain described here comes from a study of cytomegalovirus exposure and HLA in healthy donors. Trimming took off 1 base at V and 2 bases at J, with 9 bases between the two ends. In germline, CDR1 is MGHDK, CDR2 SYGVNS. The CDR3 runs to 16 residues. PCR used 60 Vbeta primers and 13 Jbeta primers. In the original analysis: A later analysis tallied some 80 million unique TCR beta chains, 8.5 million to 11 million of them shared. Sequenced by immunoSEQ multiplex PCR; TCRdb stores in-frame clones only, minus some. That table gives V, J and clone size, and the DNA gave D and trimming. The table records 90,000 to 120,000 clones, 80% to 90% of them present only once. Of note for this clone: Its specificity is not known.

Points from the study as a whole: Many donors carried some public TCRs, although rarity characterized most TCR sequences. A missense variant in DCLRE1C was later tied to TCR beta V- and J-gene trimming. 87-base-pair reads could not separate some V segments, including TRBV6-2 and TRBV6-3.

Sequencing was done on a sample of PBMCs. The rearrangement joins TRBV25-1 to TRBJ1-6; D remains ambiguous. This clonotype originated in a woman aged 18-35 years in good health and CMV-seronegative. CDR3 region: CASSELEGPYNSPLHF. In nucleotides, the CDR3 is TGTGCCAGCAGTGAATTGGAGGGTCCCTATAATTCACCCCTCCACTTT.